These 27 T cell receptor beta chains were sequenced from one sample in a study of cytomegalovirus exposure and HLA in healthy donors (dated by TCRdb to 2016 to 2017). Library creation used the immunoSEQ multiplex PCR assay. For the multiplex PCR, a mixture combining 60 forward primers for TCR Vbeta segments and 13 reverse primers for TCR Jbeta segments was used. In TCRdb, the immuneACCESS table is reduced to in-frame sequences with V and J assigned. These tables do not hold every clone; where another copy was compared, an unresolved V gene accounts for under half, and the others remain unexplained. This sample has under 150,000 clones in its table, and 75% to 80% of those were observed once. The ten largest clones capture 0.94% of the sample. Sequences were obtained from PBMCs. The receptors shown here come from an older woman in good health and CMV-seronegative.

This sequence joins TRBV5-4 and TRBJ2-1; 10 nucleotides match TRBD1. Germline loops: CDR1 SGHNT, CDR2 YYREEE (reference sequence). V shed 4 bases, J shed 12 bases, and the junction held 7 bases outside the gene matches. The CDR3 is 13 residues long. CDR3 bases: TGTGCCAGCAGCCCACTCCGGGACAGGGGGCAGTTCTTC. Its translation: CASSPLRDRGQFF. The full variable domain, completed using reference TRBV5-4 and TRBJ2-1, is ETGVTQSPTHLIKTRGQQVTLRCSSQSGHNTVSWYQQALGQGPQFIFQYYREEENGRGNFPPRFSGLQFPNYSSELNVNALELDDSALYLCASSPLRDRGQFFGPGTRLTVL.

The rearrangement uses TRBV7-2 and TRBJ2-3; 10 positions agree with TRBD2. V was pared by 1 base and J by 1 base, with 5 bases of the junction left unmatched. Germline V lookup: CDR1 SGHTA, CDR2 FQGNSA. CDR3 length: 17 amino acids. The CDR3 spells CASSLVRLAGGTDTQYF. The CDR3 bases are TGTGCCAGCAGCTTAGTCAGACTAGCGGGCGGCACAGATACGCAGTATTTT.

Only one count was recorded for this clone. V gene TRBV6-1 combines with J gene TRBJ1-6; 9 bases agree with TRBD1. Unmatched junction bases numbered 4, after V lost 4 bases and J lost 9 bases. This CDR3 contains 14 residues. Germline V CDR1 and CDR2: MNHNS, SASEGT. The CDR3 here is CASSAGQGGSPLHF. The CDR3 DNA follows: TGTGCCAGCAGTGCGGGACAGGGCGGTTCACCCCTCCACTTT.

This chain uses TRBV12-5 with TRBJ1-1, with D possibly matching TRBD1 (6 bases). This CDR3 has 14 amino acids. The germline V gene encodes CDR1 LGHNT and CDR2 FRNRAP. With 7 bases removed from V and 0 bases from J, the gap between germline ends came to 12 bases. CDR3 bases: TGTGCTAGTGCCCAACAGGGCTTGAACACTGAAGCTTTCTTT. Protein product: CASAQQGLNTEAFF.

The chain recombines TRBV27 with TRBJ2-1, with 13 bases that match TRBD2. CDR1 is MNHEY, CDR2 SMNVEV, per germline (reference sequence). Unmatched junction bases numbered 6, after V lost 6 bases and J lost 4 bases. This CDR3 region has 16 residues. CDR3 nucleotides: TGTGCCAGCAGCTCCGGACTAGCGGGAGTGTACAATGAGCAGTTCTTC. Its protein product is CASSSGLAGVYNEQFF.

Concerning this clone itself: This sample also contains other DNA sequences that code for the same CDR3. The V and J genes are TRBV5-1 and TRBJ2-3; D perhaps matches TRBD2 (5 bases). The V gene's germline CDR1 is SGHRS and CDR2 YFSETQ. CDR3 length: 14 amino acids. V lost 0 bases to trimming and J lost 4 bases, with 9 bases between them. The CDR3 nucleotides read TGCGCCAGCAGCTTGGGAGGGCCCCCAGATACGCAGTATTTT. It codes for CASSLGGPPDTQYF.

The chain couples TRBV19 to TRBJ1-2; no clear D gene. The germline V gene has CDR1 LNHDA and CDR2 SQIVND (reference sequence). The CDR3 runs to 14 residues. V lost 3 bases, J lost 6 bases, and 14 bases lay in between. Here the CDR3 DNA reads TGTGCCAGTAGTATTCGTTGGACTATCCATGGCTACACCTTC. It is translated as CASSIRWTIHGYTF.

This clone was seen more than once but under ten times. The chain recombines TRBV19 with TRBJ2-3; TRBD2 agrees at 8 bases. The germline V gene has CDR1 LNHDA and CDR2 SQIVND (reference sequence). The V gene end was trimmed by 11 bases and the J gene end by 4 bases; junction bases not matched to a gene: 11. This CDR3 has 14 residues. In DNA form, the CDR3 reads TGTGCCGTGGCCCCCCCGGGAGGGGCAGATACGCAGTATTTT. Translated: CAVAPPGGADTQYF.

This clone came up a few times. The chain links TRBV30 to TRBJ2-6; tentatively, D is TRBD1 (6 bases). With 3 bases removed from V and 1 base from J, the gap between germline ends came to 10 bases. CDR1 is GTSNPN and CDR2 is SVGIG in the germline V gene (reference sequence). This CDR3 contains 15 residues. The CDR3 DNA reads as TGTGCCTGGAGCCGCAGGGGATCTGGGGCCAACGTCCTGACTTTC. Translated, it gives CAWSRRGSGANVLTF.

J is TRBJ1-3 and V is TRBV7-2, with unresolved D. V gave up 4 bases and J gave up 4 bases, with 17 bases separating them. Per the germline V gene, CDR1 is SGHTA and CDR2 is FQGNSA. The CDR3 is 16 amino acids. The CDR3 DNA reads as TGTGCCAGCAGCTCGTCGGGTCAGATAAGAGGAAACACCATATATTTT. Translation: CASSSSGQIRGNTIYF. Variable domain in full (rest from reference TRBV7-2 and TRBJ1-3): GAGVSQSPSNKVTEKGKDVELRCDPISGHTALYWYRQSLGQGLEFLIYFQGNSAPDKSGLPSDRFSAERTGGSVSTLTIQRTQQEDSAVYLCASSSSGQIRGNTIYFGEGSWLTVV.

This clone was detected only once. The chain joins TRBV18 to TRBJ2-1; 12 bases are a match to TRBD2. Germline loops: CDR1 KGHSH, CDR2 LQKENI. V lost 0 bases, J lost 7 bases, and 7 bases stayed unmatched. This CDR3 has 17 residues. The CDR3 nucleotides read TGTGCCAGCTCACCACCGGGGGAACTAGCGGGAGGAAATGAGCAGTTCTTC. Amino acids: CASSPPGELAGGNEQFF.

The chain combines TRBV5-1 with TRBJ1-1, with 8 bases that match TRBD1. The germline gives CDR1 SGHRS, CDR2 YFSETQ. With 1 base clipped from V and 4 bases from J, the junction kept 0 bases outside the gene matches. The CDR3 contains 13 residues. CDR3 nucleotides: TGCGCCAGCAGCTTGACAGGGGGCACTGAAGCTTTCTTT. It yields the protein CASSLTGGTEAFF.

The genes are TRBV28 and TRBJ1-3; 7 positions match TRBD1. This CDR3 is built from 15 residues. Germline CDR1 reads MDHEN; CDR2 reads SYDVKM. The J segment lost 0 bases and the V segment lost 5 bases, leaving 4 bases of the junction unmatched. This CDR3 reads CASSLGTASGNTIYF. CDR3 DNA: TGTGCCAGCAGTCTGGGGACAGCCTCTGGAAACACCATATATTTT.

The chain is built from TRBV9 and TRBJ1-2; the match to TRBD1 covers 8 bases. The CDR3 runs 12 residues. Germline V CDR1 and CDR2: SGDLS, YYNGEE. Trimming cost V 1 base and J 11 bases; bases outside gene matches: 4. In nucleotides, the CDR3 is TGTGCCAGCAGCGTATTTGACAGGGGATACACCTTC. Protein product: CASSVFDRGYTF.

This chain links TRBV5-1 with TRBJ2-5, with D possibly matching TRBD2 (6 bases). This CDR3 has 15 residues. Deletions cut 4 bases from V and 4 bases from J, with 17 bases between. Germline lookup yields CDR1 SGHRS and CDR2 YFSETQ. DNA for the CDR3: TGCGCCAGCAGCCCAGGGCAGCCCGGGGGAGAGACCCAGTACTTC. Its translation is CASSPGQPGGETQYF.

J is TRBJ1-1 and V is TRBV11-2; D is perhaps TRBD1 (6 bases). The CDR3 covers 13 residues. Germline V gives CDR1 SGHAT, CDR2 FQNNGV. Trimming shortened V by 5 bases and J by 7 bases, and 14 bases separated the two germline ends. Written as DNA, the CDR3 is TGTGCCAGCAGCCCCTTTAGGGGGGGTGAAGCTTTCTTT. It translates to CASSPFRGGEAFF. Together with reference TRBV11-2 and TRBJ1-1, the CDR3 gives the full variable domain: EAGVAQSPRYKIIEKRQSVAFWCNPISGHATLYWYQQILGQGPKLLIQFQNNGVVDDSQLPKDRFSAERLKGVDSTLKIQPAKLEDSAVYLCASSPFRGGEAFFGQGTRLTVV.

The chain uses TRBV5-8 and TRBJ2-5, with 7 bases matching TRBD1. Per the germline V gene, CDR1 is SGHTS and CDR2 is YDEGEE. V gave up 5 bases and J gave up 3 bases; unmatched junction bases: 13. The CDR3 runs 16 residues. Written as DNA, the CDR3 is TGTGCCAGCAGTCCGGGCACGGGACAGATAAAAGAGACCCAGTACTTC. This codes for CASSPGTGQIKETQYF.

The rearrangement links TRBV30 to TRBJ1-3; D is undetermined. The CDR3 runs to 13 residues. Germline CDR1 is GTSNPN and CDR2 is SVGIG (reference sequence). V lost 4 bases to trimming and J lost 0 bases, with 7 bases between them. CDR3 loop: CAWILSSGNTIYF. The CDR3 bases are TGTGCCTGGATTCTGAGCTCTGGAAACACCATATATTTT.

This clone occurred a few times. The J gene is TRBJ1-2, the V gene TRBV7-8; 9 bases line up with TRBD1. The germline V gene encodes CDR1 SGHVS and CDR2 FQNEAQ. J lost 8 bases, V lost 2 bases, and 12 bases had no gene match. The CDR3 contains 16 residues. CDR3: CASSLRTGALEQGYTF. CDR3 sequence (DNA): TGTGCCAGCAGCTTAAGGACAGGGGCCCTGGAACAGGGCTACACCTTC.

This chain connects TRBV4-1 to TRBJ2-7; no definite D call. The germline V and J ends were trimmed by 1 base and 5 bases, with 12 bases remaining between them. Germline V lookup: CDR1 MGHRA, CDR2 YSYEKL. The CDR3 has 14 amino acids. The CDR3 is CASSQGLLGHEQYF. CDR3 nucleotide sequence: TGCGCCAGCAGCCAAGGACTTTTAGGCCACGAGCAGTACTTC.

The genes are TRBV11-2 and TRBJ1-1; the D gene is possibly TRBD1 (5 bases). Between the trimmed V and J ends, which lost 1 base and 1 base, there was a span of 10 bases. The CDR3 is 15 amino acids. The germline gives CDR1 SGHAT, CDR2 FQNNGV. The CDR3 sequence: CASSLGGRANTEAFF. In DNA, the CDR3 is TGTGCCAGCAGCTTAGGCGGCAGGGCGAACACTGAAGCTTTCTTT.

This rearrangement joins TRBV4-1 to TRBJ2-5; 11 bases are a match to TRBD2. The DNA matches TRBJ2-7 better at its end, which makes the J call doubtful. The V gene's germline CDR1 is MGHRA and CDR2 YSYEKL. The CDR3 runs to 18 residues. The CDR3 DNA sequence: TGCGCCAGCAGCCAAGATCTGCCTAGCGGGAGGTGGTCCTACGAGCAGTACTTC. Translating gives CASSQDLPSGRWSYEQYF.

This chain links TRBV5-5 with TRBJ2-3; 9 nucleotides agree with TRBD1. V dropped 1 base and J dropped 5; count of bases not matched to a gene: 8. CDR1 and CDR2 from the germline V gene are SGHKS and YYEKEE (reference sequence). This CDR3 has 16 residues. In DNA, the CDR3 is TGTGCCAGCAGCTTGTTGGGGACAGGGACGAAAGATACGCAGTATTTT. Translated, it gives CASSLLGTGTKDTQYF.

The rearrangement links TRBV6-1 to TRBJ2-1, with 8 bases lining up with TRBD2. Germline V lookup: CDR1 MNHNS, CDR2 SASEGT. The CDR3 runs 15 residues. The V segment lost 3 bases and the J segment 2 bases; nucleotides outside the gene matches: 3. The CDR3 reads CASSEPAGAYNEQFF. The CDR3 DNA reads TGTGCCAGCAGTGAGCCAGCGGGGGCCTACAATGAGCAGTTCTTC.

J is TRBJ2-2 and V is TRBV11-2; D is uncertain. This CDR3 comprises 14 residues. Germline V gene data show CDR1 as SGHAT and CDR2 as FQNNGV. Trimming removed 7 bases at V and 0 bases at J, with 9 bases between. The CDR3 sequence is CASTRGSNTGELFF. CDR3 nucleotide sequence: TGTGCCAGCACCCGCGGATCGAACACCGGGGAGCTGTTTTTT. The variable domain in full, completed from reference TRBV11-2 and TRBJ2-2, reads EAGVAQSPRYKIIEKRQSVAFWCNPISGHATLYWYQQILGQGPKLLIQFQNNGVVDDSQLPKDRFSAERLKGVDSTLKIQPAKLEDSAVYLCASTRGSNTGELFFGEGSRLTVL.

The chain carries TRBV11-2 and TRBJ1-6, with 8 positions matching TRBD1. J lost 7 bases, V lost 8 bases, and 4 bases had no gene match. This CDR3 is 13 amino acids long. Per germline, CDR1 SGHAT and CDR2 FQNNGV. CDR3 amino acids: CASRRGLNSPLHF. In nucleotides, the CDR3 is TGTGCCAGCCGCAGGGGGCTGAATTCACCCCTCCACTTT.

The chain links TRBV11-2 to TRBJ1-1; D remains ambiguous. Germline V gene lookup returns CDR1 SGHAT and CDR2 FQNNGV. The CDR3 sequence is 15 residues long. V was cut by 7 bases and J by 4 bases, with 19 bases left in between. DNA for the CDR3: TGTGCCAGCACCTCGGGAGGCCGCCGGCCCACTGAAGCTTTCTTT. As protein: CASTSGGRRPTEAFF.